The rows below give T cell receptor beta chains drawn from one sample of a study of shared clonotypes between healthy human individuals. This table comes from immunoSEQ multiplex PCR, and its TCRdb copy is limited to in-frame clones, with some not included. The sample records millions of clones, more than 80% being singletons. The specimen sequenced was naive CD4+ T cells sorted from blood. These TCRs come from a man between 18 and 29 years old in good health. Each CDR3 is given with its conserved first and last residue. Fields, in order: V gene, D gene, J gene, clone size, CDR3 DNA, CDR3 protein. A D gene is named only where the DNA matches it firmly. Size is omitted from some rows. Given values are once, few, many or a class for expanded clones.

v_call: TRBV30; d_call: TRBD1; j_call: TRBJ1-5; clone_size: NA; cdr3_nt: TGTGCCTGGAGTGACAGGGGTCTGGGTCAGCCCCAGCATTTT; cdr3_aa: CAWSDRGLGQPQHF
v_call: TRBV9; d_call: NA; j_call: TRBJ2-3; clone_size: NA; cdr3_nt: TGTGCCAGCAGCGTCCGCACTAGCACAGATACGCAGTATTTT; cdr3_aa: CASSVRTSTDTQYF
v_call: TRBV18; d_call: NA; j_call: TRBJ1-1; clone_size: NA; cdr3_nt: TGTGCCAGCTCAGGACTGAACACTGAAGCTTTCTTT; cdr3_aa: CASSGLNTEAFF
v_call: TRBV11-1; d_call: TRBD2; j_call: TRBJ2-5; clone_size: NA; cdr3_nt: TGTGCCAGCAGCTTCCGCTCGCTAGCGGGGGGGACCGGAGAGACCCAGTACTTC; cdr3_aa: CASSFRSLAGGTGETQYF
v_call: TRBV9; d_call: NA; j_call: TRBJ2-1; clone_size: NA; cdr3_nt: TGTGCCAGCAGCGTAGGGCCCCATGAGCAGTTCTTC; cdr3_aa: CASSVGPHEQFF
v_call: TRBV7-8; d_call: NA; j_call: TRBJ1-4; clone_size: NA; cdr3_nt: TGTGCCAGCAGCTTAAGTCTCCCTTTGACAACTAATGAAAAACTGTTTTTT; cdr3_aa: CASSLSLPLTTNEKLFF
v_call: TRBV9; d_call: TRBD1; j_call: TRBJ2-1; clone_size: few; cdr3_nt: TGTGCCAGCAGCCTGGACAGGAGATACAATGAGCAGTTCTTC; cdr3_aa: CASSLDRRYNEQFF
v_call: TRBV15; d_call: TRBD2; j_call: TRBJ2-1; clone_size: NA; cdr3_nt: TGTGCCACCAGCAGCACTAGCGGGAGTTACAATGAGCAGTTCTTC; cdr3_aa: CATSSTSGSYNEQFF
v_call: TRBV6-6; d_call: NA; j_call: TRBJ1-6; clone_size: NA; cdr3_nt: TGTGCCAGCAGTTACTCGGCCGGGTATAATTCACCCCTCCACTTT; cdr3_aa: CASSYSAGYNSPLHF
v_call: TRBV6-1; d_call: NA; j_call: TRBJ2-2; clone_size: once; cdr3_nt: TGTGCCACCACTGGACAGAAGAACACCGGGGAGCTGTTTTTT; cdr3_aa: CATTGQKNTGELFF
v_call: TRBV18; d_call: NA; j_call: TRBJ1-5; clone_size: NA; cdr3_nt: TGTGCCAGCTCACCAGAGGGTGGTCAGCCCCAGCATTTT; cdr3_aa: CASSPEGGQPQHF
v_call: TRBV7-3; d_call: TRBD2; j_call: TRBJ2-5; clone_size: once; cdr3_nt: TGTGCCAGCAGCTTAGGGGGACTAGAGGAAGAGACCCAGTACTTC; cdr3_aa: CASSLGGLEEETQYF
v_call: TRBV29-1; d_call: TRBD1; j_call: TRBJ1-1; clone_size: NA; cdr3_nt: TGCAGCGTTGACGACAGGGTACCCCCTGAAGCTTTCTTT; cdr3_aa: CSVDDRVPPEAFF
v_call: TRBV27; d_call: TRBD1; j_call: TRBJ1-4; clone_size: NA; cdr3_nt: TGTGCCAGCAGTCACAGGGGGCAGGGTGAAAAACTGTTTTTT; cdr3_aa: CASSHRGQGEKLFF
v_call: TRBV5-5; d_call: NA; j_call: TRBJ2-3; clone_size: NA; cdr3_nt: TGTGCCAGCAGCGCGGAAGGTGAGAGGGGGATGCAGTATTTT; cdr3_aa: CASSAEGERGMQYF
v_call: TRBV2; d_call: NA; j_call: TRBJ2-7; clone_size: once; cdr3_nt: TGTGCCAGCAGGACGGGCAGGCAAACCTCCTACGAGCAGTACTTC; cdr3_aa: CASRTGRQTSYEQYF